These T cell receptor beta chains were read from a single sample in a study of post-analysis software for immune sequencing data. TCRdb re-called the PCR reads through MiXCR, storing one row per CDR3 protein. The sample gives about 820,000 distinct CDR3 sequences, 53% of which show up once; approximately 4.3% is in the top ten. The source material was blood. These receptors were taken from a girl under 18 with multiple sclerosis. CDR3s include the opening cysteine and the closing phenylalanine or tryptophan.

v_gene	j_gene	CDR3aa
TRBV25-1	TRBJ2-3	CASSDGSSTDTQYF
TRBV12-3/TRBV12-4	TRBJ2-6	CASYRGTRANVLTF
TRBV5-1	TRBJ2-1	CASSPAPGQGSREQFF
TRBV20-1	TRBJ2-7	CSAVSGTYEQYF
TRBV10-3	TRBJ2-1	CAITGGLAGEDEQFF
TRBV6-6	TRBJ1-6	CASSPLRGSPPLHF
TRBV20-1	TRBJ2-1	CSPLTSGGANEQFF
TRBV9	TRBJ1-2	CASSTGQGHGYTF
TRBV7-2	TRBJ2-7	CASSLSGHYEQYF
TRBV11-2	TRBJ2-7	CASSLEGQGYTKQYF
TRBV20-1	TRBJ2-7	CSATGTSGRTYEQYF
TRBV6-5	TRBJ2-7	CASSCGTGYSYEQYF
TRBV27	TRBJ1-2	CASSPSRTGTLYGYTF
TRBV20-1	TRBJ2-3	CSARTHSGGLTDTQYF
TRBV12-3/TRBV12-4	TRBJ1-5	CASSLARRGGQPQHF
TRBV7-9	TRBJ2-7	CASSRRNEQYF
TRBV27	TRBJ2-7	CASTLTGTSPSYEQYF
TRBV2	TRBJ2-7	CASSVRASGSAYEQYF
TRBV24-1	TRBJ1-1	CATSEGGSTEAFF
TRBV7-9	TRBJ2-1	CASSPRTGLNEQFF
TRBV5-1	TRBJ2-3	CASSFQYVTDTQYF
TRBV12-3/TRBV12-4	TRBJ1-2	CASSFTTVAGYTF
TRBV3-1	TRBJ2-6	CASSPLRGGANVLTF
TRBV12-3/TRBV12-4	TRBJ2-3	CASSRAGNRRADTQYF
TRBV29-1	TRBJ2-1	CSVEAALVQFF
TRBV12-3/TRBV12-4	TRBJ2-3	CASGLAGVVADVQYF